The 5 T cell receptor beta chains in this list originate from one sample, sequenced in a study of shared clonotypes between healthy human individuals. Data came from immunoSEQ multiplex PCR; TCRdb stores just in-frame clones and leaves some out. Of some 320,000 clones listed, roughly 91% are singletons. Sequencing input: memory CD8+ T cells sorted from blood. As to subset: CD45RO+ cells pooled with CCR7-negative TemRA cells. The receptors here all came from a man younger than 30 in good health.

The genes are TRBV9 and TRBJ2-3; 9 bases match TRBD1. The CDR3 loop spans 16 amino acids. V dropped 4 bases and J dropped 4; count of bases not matched to a gene: 10. Germline-derived CDR1 and CDR2 are SGDLS and YYNGEE. The CDR3 reads CASSFTGTGFADTQYF. CDR3 bases: TGTGCCAGCAGCTTCACCGGGACAGGGTTTGCAGATACGCAGTATTTT.

The chain combines TRBV27 with TRBJ1-4, with D perhaps TRBD1 (5 bases). CDR3 length equals 12 residues. Trimming removed 6 bases from V and 8 bases from J, with 10 bases in between. In germline, CDR1 is MNHEY, CDR2 SMNVEV (reference sequence). The CDR3 spells CASRGGREKLFF. CDR3 in DNA: TGTGCCAGCAGGGGGGGTCGGGAAAAACTGTTTTTT.

The chain is built from TRBV10-2 and TRBJ1-4; D perhaps matches TRBD1 (6 bases). From germline, CDR1 is WSHSY and CDR2 SAAADI. This CDR3 has 14 residues. The germline V and J ends were trimmed by 8 bases and 4 bases, with 14 bases remaining between them. CDR3 in amino acids: CASSRGYGNEKLFF. The CDR3 region has the DNA TGCGCCAGCTCAAGGGGGTATGGTAATGAAAAACTGTTTTTT.

The CDR3 region has the DNA TGTGCCAGCAGCCCACACCTCCGGGGGACAGGGAATGAAAAACTGTTTTTT. Its protein is CASSPHLRGTGNEKLFF. The V and J genes are TRBV11-2 and TRBJ1-4; 9 nucleotides match TRBD1. The CDR3 spans 17 residues. Per the germline V gene, CDR1 is SGHAT and CDR2 is FQNNGV. V gave up 5 bases and J gave up 5 bases; unmatched junction bases: 12.

This clone was counted a few times. The rearrangement uses TRBV11-2 and TRBJ2-7; weak D call: TRBD2 (5 bases). Trimming left V 4 bases short and J 4 bases short, with 11 bases between. The CDR3 has 13 residues. Germline V lookup: CDR1 SGHAT, CDR2 FQNNGV. The CDR3 sequence is CASSWDSEYEQYF. CDR3 bases: TGTGCCAGCAGCTGGGATAGCGAATACGAGCAGTACTTC.